The 20 T cell receptor beta chains presented below share a single source sample, sequenced in a study of blood T cell repertoires in COVID-19. Libraries were prepared by immunoSEQ multiplex PCR; TCRdb keeps only in-frame clonotypes and omits some of them. Of 120,000 to 150,000 clones in the sample, about 85% were seen once. Sequencing used peripheral blood. These receptors were taken from a woman between 40 and 50 years old with active or convalescent COVID-19.

The table lists this clone with a few counts. The rearrangement joins TRBV24-1 to TRBJ1-1; tentative D call: TRBD1 (6 bases). This CDR3 has 13 amino acids. Germline CDR1 reads KGHDR; CDR2 reads SFDVKD. Trimming left V 7 bases short and J 11 bases short, with 19 bases between. The CDR3 loop is CATSPDRGGAAFF. In nucleotides, the CDR3 is TGTGCCACCAGCCCGGACAGAGGGGGTGCGGCTTTCTTT.

The gene calls are TRBV10-2 and TRBJ2-5; 8 bases map to TRBD2. Trimming removed 6 bases from V and 3 bases from J; junction bases left unmatched: 12. CDR1 WSHSY and CDR2 SAAADI come from the germline V gene. The CDR3 length is 16 residues. CDR3 sequence: CASRQWREELKETQYF. DNA for the CDR3: TGCGCCAGCAGACAGTGGCGGGAGGAGTTAAAAGAGACCCAGTACTTC.

The genes are TRBV27 and TRBJ2-1; D is unclear. The CDR3 runs 15 residues. Trimming cost V 1 base and J 5 bases, with 12 bases left between them. Germline V gene lookup returns CDR1 MNHEY and CDR2 SMNVEV (reference sequence). This CDR3 is CASSLLGEPHNEQFF. The CDR3 bases are TGTGCCAGCAGTTTATTAGGAGAGCCTCACAATGAGCAGTTCTTC.

This chain joins TRBV19 and TRBJ2-6; 7 positions agree with TRBD1. Germline V gives CDR1 LNHDA, CDR2 SQIVND (reference sequence). The CDR3 is 15 residues long. V lost 7 bases and J lost 0; bases outside the gene matches: 3. CDR3 sequence reads: CASTPGGSGANVLTF. CDR3 DNA: TGTGCCAGTACCCCAGGGGGCTCTGGGGCCAACGTCCTGACTTTC.

This clone was detected only a few times. The chain couples TRBV11-3 to TRBJ2-7, with TRBD2 matching over 8 bases. J gave up 3 bases and V 0 bases, and 4 bases lay outside the gene matches. The CDR3 sequence is 15 residues long. The germline V gene has CDR1 SGHNT and CDR2 YENEEA. In nucleotides, the CDR3 is TGTGCCAGCAGCTTAGATGGACTAGCAGGCTACGAGCAGTACTTC. This codes for CASSLDGLAGYEQYF.

In its sample, this clone was seen a few times. The CDR3 region has the DNA TGTGCCAGCAGTGCGACAGGGATTAACTATGGCTACACCTTC. Its protein product is CASSATGINYGYTF. V and J are TRBV25-1 and TRBJ1-2; TRBD1 aligns across 7 bases. With 4 bases clipped from V and 1 base from J, the junction kept 3 bases outside the gene matches. Germline V CDR1 and CDR2: MGHDK, SYGVNS. The CDR3 is 14 amino acids.

V and J are TRBV28 and TRBJ1-2; TRBD1 matches 8 bases. J gave up 8 bases and V 7 bases, and 9 bases lay outside the gene matches. The germline V gene encodes CDR1 MDHEN and CDR2 SYDVKM. The CDR3 totals 13 residues. The CDR3 loop reads CASTQGAAGGYTF. The CDR3, as DNA: TGTGCCAGCACCCAGGGGGCCGCGGGGGGCTACACCTTC.

This chain links TRBV9 with TRBJ1-3; 10 nucleotides match TRBD1. Germline CDR1 is SGDLS and CDR2 is YYNGEE. The CDR3 covers 17 residues. Trimming removed 2 bases from V and 0 bases from J; junction bases left unmatched: 5. CDR3 sequence: CASSVGGQGPSGNTIYF. The CDR3 DNA reads as TGTGCCAGCAGCGTGGGGGGACAGGGGCCCTCTGGAAACACCATATATTTT.

V gene TRBV28 combines with J gene TRBJ1-1, with 8 bases that match TRBD1. Germline V gene sequence: CDR1 MDHEN, CDR2 SYDVKM. Trimming took 10 bases from V and 0 from J; bases not matched to a gene: 4. CDR3 length equals 13 residues. CDR3 in DNA: TGTGCCACCAGGACAGGGTTGAACACTGAAGCTTTCTTT. It is translated as CATRTGLNTEAFF. The variable domain in full, with the rest retrieved from reference TRBV28 and TRBJ1-1, is DVKVTQSSRYLVKRTGEKVFLECVQDMDHENMFWYRQDPGLGLRLIYFSYDVKMKEKGDIPEGYSVSREKKERFSLILESASTNQTSMYLCATRTGLNTEAFFGQGTRLTVV.

J is TRBJ2-1 and V is TRBV19; 8 bases align to TRBD2. The CDR3 is made up of 13 amino acids. Trimming removed 6 bases from V and 2 bases from J; junction bases left unmatched: 0. Germline values: CDR1 LNHDA, CDR2 SQIVND (reference sequence). CDR3 loop: CASSGGAYNEQFF. The DNA of the CDR3 is TGTGCCAGTAGCGGGGGGGCCTACAATGAGCAGTTCTTC.

The chain links TRBV6-5 to TRBJ1-1, with 7 bases aligning to TRBD1. The V gene's germline CDR1 is MNHEY and CDR2 SVGAGI. The junction had 6 bases not matched to a gene; V was cut back by 8 bases and J by 3 bases. The CDR3 is made up of 13 amino acids. The CDR3 is CASSEQGYTEAFF. DNA of the CDR3: TGTGCCAGCTCGGAACAGGGGTACACTGAAGCTTTCTTT.

J is TRBJ1-6 and V is TRBV2; D remains unclear. The CDR3 is 15 amino acids. Germline V lookup: CDR1 SNHLY, CDR2 FYNNEI. V shed 7 bases and J shed 6 bases, with 16 bases lying between them. CDR3: CASIEGRVPNSPLHF. The CDR3 nucleotides read TGTGCCAGCATAGAGGGAAGGGTCCCTAATTCACCCCTCCACTTT.

The table lists this clone with a few counts. The chain joins TRBV24-1 to TRBJ1-1; 12 bases agree with TRBD1. V dropped 9 bases and J dropped 4; count of bases not matched to a gene: 2. Germline V gene data show CDR1 as KGHDR and CDR2 as SFDVKD. The CDR3 spans 13 residues. CDR3 amino acids: CATRDRGRTEAFF. CDR3 DNA: TGTGCCACCCGGGACAGGGGGCGCACTGAAGCTTTCTTT.

CDR3 nucleotides: TGTGCCAGCAGCTTAGATTCGGGGACAGGGGTGGCGGACTATGGCTACACCTTC. It specifies CASSLDSGTGVADYGYTF. The rearrangement links TRBV7-9 to TRBJ1-2; 10 positions agree with TRBD1. After removal of 1 base from V and 3 bases from J, the junction contained 11 bases not matched to a gene. The CDR3 is 18 residues long. From germline, CDR1 is SEHNR and CDR2 FQNEAQ (reference sequence).

The chain carries TRBV28 and TRBJ2-1; TRBD2 matches 13 bases. The CDR3 extends over 20 amino acids. Per germline, CDR1 MDHEN and CDR2 SYDVKM. The trim removed 4 bases at V and 0 bases at J, leaving 12 bases unmatched. The CDR3: CASSSLTSGGPMSSYNEQFF. The DNA of the CDR3 is TGTGCCAGCAGTTCACTGACTAGCGGGGGGCCAATGAGCTCCTACAATGAGCAGTTCTTC.

J is TRBJ2-3 and V is TRBV10-3; 11 bases are a match to TRBD2. Trimming removed 2 bases from V and 5 bases from J; junction bases left unmatched: 9. CDR3 length: 17 amino acids. From germline, CDR1 is ENHRY and CDR2 SYGVKD. In DNA, the CDR3 is TGTGCCATCAGTGAGCCTTTTACTAGCGGGAGTAAAGATACGCAGTATTTT. Its protein is CAISEPFTSGSKDTQYF.

The V and J genes are TRBV7-6 and TRBJ2-7, with 9 bases fitting TRBD2. V trimming: 6 bases; J trimming: 6 bases; junction bases outside the gene matches: 9. The CDR3 sequence is 14 residues long. Germline V gene lookup returns CDR1 SGHVS and CDR2 FNYEAQ. For the CDR3, the DNA is TGTGCCAGCAGACCCACTAGCGGGTGGAGCGAGCAGTACTTC. It yields the protein CASRPTSGWSEQYF.

The chain carries TRBV28 and TRBJ2-1; 9 positions agree with TRBD1. Germline CDR1 and CDR2: MDHEN and SYDVKM. CDR3 length: 15 residues. V shed 2 bases and J 8 bases; nucleotides not matched to a gene: 7. The CDR3 DNA reads TGTGCCAGCAGTTTACCCGACAGGGGGTGGCATGAGCAGTTCTTC. It encodes CASSLPDRGWHEQFF. Based on the CDR3 plus reference TRBV28 and TRBJ2-1, the full variable domain is DVKVTQSSRYLVKRTGEKVFLECVQDMDHENMFWYRQDPGLGLRLIYFSYDVKMKEKGDIPEGYSVSREKKERFSLILESASTNQTSMYLCASSLPDRGWHEQFFGPGTRLTVL.

This chain joins TRBV7-2 and TRBJ2-3; 11 bases map to TRBD2. J lost 2 bases, V lost 4 bases, and 5 bases had no gene match. CDR1 and CDR2 from the germline V gene are SGHTA and FQGNSA. This CDR3 is 16 amino acids long. For the CDR3, the DNA is TGTGCCAGCAGCTACCGACTAGCGGGGCCCACAGATACGCAGTATTTT. This gives the protein CASSYRLAGPTDTQYF. Supplemented by reference TRBV7-2 and TRBJ2-3, the full variable domain reads GAGVSQSPSNKVTEKGKDVELRCDPISGHTALYWYRQSLGQGLEFLIYFQGNSAPDKSGLPSDRFSAERTGGSVSTLTIQRTQQEDSAVYLCASSYRLAGPTDTQYFGPGTRLTVL.

This chain uses TRBV2 with TRBJ2-5, with TRBD1 matching over 7 bases. Germline values: CDR1 SNHLY, CDR2 FYNNEI. V lost 5 bases to trimming and J lost 1 base; unmatched junction nucleotides: 7. The CDR3 is made up of 15 amino acids. DNA for the CDR3: TGTGCCAGCAGTTTCCAACAGGGGACCCAAGAGACCCAGTACTTC. This translates into CASSFQQGTQETQYF.